Detailed here is one TCR beta chain. V was cut by 2 bases and J by 7 bases, with 17 bases left in between. CDR1 is GTSNPN and CDR2 is SVGIG in the germline V gene (reference sequence). This CDR3 contains 14 residues. These data come from a study of blood T cell repertoires in COVID-19. Study in general: Whether acute or convalescent, the COVID-19 samples came from the United States, Italy and Spain.

Original analysis: Quantification of nucleated cells was approximated via reference gene primer amplification. Measured with immunoSEQ multiplex PCR; TCRdb has only the in-frame clones, and not every one. D and trimming come from the DNA, and the V and J calls and clone size come from that table. The data hold around 200,000 clones, with about 85% observed a single time. The receptor was isolated from a woman aged 80 or over with acute or convalescent COVID-19. The source material was peripheral blood. V gene TRBV30 combines with J gene TRBJ1-2, with D possibly being TRBD1 (6 bases). CDR3 coding DNA: TGTGCCTGGAGTAGCAGGGGCGCAAGATCTGGCTACACCTTC. It specifies CAWSSRGARSGYTF.